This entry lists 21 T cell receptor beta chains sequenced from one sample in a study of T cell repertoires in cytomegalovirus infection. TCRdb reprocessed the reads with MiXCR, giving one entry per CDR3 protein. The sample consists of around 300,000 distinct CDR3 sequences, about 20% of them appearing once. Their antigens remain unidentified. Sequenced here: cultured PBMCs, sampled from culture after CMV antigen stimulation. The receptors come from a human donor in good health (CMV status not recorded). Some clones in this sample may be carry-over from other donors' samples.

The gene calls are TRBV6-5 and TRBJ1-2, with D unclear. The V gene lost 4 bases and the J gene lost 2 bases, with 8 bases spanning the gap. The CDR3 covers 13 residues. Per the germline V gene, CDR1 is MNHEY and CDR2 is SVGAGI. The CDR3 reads CASSLQKNYGYTF. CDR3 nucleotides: TGTGCCAGCAGTTTACAGAAAAACTATGGCTACACCTTC.

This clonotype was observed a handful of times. CDR3 amino acids: CASSYPPIEVFF. CDR3 nucleotides: TGTGCCAGCAGTTACCCCCCGATCGAAGTCTTCTTT. The rearrangement uses TRBV6-2 or TRBV6-3 and TRBJ1-1; unclear D gene. The germline V gene has CDR1 MNHEY and CDR2 SVGEGT. This CDR3 contains 12 residues. The V end lost 2 bases, the J end lost 14 bases, and 15 bases lay between the germline ends.

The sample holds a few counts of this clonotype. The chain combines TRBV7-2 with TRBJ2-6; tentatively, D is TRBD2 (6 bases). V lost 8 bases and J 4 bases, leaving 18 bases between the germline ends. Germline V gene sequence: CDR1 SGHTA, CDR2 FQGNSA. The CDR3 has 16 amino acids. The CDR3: CASAGVGGFGANVLTF. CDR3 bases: TGTGCCAGCGCCGGAGTTGGGGGGTTCGGGGCCAACGTCCTGACTTTC.

The DNA of the CDR3 is TGTGCCAGCAGTTCGAACCACAGGGAAGGCTACACCTTC. Its translation: CASSSNHREGYTF. The chain uses TRBV28 and TRBJ1-2; possible D gene TRBD1, 6 bases. Germline-derived CDR1 and CDR2 are MDHEN and SYDVKM. The V gene lost 4 bases and the J gene lost 8 bases, with 14 bases spanning the gap. This CDR3 is 13 amino acids long.

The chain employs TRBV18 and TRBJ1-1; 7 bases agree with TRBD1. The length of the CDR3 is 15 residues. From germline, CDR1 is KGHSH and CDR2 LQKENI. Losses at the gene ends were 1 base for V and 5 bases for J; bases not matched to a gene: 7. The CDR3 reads CASSPRQGGETEAFF. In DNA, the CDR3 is TGTGCCAGCTCACCACGCCAAGGGGGCGAAACTGAAGCTTTCTTT.

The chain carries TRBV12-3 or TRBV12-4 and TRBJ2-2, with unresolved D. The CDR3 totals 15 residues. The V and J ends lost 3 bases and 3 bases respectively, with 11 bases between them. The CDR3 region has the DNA TGTGCCAGCAGTTTCTGGCAGAAGGACACCGGGGAGCTGTTTTTT. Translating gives CASSFWQKDTGELFF.

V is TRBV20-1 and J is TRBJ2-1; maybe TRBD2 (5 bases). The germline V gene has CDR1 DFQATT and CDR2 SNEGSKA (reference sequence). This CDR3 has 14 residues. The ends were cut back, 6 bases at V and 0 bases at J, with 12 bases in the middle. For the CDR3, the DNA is TGCAGTGCAACCCTAGGGAGCTCCTACAATGAGCAGTTCTTC. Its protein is CSATLGSSYNEQFF.

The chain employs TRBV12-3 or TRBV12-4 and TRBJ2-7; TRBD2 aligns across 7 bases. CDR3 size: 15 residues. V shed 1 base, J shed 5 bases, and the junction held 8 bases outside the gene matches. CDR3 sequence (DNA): TGTGCCAGCAGTTTAGGTACCGGGAGGCCCCACGAGCAGTACTTC. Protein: CASSLGTGRPHEQYF.

The CDR3 reads CASSLRGYGQFF. The CDR3 DNA is TGTGCCAGCAGCCTCAGGGGCTACGGGCAGTTCTTC. The chain recombines TRBV5-6 with TRBJ2-1; maybe TRBD1 (6 bases). Germline-derived CDR1 and CDR2 are SGHDT and YYEEEE. V lost 4 bases to trimming and J lost 12 bases, with 14 bases between them. This CDR3 contains 12 residues. The whole variable domain, remainder taken from reference TRBV5-6 and TRBJ2-1, is DAGVTQSPTHLIKTRGQQVTLRCSPKSGHDTVSWYQQALGQGPQFIFQYYEEEERQRGNFPDRFSGHQFPNYSSELNVNALLLGDSALYLCASSLRGYGQFFGPGTRLTVL.

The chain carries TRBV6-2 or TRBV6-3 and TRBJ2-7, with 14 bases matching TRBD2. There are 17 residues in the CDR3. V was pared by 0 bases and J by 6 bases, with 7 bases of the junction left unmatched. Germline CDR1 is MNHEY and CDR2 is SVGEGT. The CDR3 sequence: CASSYSGLAGASSEQYV. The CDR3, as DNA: TGTGCCAGCAGTTACTCGGGACTAGCGGGAGCATCGAGCGAGCAGTACGTC.

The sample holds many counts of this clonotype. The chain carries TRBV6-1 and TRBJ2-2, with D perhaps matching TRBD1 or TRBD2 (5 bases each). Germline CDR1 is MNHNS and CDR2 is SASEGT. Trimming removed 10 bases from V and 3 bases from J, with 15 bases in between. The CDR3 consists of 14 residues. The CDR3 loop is CATSGTDYTGELFF. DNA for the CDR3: TGTGCCACATCCGGGACCGACTACACCGGGGAGCTGTTTTTT.

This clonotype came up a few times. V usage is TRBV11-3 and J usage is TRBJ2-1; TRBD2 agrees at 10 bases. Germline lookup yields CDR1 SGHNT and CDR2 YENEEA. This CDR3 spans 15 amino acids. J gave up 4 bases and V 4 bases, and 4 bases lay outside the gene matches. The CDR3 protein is CASSSGTSVYNEQFF. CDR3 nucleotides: TGTGCCAGCAGCTCCGGGACTAGCGTATACAATGAGCAGTTCTTC.

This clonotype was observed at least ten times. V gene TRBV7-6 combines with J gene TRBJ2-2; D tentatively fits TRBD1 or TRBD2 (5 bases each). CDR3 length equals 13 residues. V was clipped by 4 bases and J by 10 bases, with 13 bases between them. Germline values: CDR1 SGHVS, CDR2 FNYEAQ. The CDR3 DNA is TGTGCCAGCAGCTCGGAAAGGGGAGAGGAGCTGTTTTTT. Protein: CASSSERGEELFF.

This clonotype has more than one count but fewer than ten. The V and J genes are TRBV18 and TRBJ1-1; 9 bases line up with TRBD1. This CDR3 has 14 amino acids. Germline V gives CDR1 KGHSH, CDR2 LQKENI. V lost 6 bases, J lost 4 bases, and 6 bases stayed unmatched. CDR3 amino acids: CASSPTGGSTEAFF. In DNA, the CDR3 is TGTGCCAGCTCTCCGACAGGGGGAAGCACTGAAGCTTTCTTT. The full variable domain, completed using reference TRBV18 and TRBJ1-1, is NAGVMQNPRHLVRRRGQEARLRCSPMKGHSHVYWYRQLPEEGLKFMVYLQKENIIDESGMPKERFSAEFPKEGPSILRIQQVVRGDSAAYFCASSPTGGSTEAFFGQGTRLTVV.

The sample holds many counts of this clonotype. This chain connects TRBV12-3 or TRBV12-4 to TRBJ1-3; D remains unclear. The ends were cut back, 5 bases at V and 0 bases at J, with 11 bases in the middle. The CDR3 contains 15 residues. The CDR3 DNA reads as TGTGCCAGCAGTCAATCAGGCGACTCTGGAAACACCATATATTTT. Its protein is CASSQSGDSGNTIYF.

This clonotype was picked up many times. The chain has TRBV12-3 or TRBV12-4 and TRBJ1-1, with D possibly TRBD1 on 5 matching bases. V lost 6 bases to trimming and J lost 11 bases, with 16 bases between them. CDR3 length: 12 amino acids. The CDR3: CASSSGGVGAFF. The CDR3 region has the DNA TGTGCCAGCAGCTCCGGGGGGGTAGGTGCTTTCTTT.

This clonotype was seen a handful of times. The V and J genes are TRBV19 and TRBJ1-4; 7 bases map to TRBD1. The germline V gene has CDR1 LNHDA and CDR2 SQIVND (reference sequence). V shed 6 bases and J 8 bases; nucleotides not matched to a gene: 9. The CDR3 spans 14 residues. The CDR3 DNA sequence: TGTGCCAGTAGCAGTACAGGGGTTCGCGAAAAACTGTTTTTT. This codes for CASSSTGVREKLFF. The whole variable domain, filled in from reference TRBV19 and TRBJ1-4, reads DGGITQSPKYLFRKEGQNVTLSCEQNLNHDAMYWYRQDPGQGLRLIYYSQIVNDFQKGDIAEGYSVSREKKESFPLTVTSAQKNPTAFYLCASSSTGVREKLFFGSGTQLSVL.

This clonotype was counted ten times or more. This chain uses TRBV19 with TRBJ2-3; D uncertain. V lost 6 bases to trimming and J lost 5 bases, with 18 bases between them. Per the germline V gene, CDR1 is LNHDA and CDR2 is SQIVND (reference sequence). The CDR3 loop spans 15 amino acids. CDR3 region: CASRKNQQTLDTQYF. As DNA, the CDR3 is TGTGCCAGTAGGAAGAACCAGCAGACCTTAGATACGCAGTATTTT.

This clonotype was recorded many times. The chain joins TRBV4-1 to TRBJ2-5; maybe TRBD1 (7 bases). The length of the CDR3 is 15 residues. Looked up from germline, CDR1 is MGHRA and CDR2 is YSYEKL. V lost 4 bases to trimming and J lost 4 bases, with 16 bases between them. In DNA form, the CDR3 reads TGCGCCAGCAGCCGCACTCGACAGGGAGGAGAGACCCAGTACTTC. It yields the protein CASSRTRQGGETQYF.

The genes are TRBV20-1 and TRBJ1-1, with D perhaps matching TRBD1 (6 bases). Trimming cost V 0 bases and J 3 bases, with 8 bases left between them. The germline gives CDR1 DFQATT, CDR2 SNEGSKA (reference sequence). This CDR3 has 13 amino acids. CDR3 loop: CSARDHRDTEAFF. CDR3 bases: TGCAGTGCTAGAGATCACAGGGACACTGAAGCTTTCTTT.

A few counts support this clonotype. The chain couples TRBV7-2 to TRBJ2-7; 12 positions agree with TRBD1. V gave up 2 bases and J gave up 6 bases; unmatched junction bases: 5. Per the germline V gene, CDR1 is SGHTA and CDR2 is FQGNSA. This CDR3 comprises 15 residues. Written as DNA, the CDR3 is TGTGCCAGCAGCTTACTGGGACAGGGGGCTACCGAGCAGTACGTC. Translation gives CASSLLGQGATEQYV.